The clone carrying this T cell receptor beta chain was seen repeatedly, ten times or more. The target antigen is unknown. An equimolar mix of two oligonucleotides served as the beta constant-region primer for TRBC1 and TRBC2. Ligated cDNA was amplified by four rounds of PCR with nested alpha and beta constant-region primers and SP2. TCRdb itself ran the UMI-ligation and nested PCR reads through MiXCR, one entry per CDR3 protein. The data hold over 100,000 distinct CDR3 sequences, with about 15% observed a single time. The data derive from a study of naive and memory T cell subsets. From the second PCR step, alpha and beta chains were amplified apart. The CDR3 runs to 18 residues. CDR1 SGHVS and CDR2 FNYEAQ come from the germline V gene. V was cut by 1 base and J by 0 bases, with 13 bases left in between. General study findings and limits: Naive repertoires, especially CD8, held a few larger clonotypes, possibly memory cells re-expressing CD45RA. Diversity fell and Gini index rose from naive through CM, EM, EMRA.

The sequenced sample consisted of naive CD8+ T cells from blood. The sequence came from a human donor in good health. The rearrangement links TRBV7-6 to TRBJ2-6; D possibly corresponds to TRBD1 (5 bases). DNA for the CDR3: TGTGCCAGCAGCTTAGGGTCAGGGAAGATCTCTGGGGCCAACGTCCTGACTTTC. It is translated as CASSLGSGKISGANVLTF.